The rows below give T cell receptor beta chains drawn from one sample of a study of blood T cell repertoires in COVID-19. This table comes from immunoSEQ multiplex PCR, and its TCRdb copy is limited to in-frame clones, with some not included. This sample has about 300,000 clones; approximately 90% occur once, and the top ten carry approximately 6%. The sample was PBMCs or T cells enriched from blood (not recorded which). The source of these receptors is a woman in her twenties or thirties who had recovered from COVID-19. CDR3s include the opening cysteine and the closing phenylalanine or tryptophan. A D gene is named only where the DNA matches it firmly. Some rows have no size entry. The others give once, few or many, or a class for an expanded clone.

D,J,length,size,V,CDR3,DNA
.,TRBJ1-1,12,.,TRBV30,CAWSVRTAKAFF,TGTGCCTGGAGTGTGCGGACAGCCAAAGCTTTCTTT
.,TRBJ2-6,17,.,TRBV13,CASSKIPPGSGANVLTF,TGTGCCAGCAGCAAGATCCCCCCGGGTTCTGGGGCCAACGTCCTGACTTTC
.,TRBJ2-7,13,.,TRBV4-2,CASSQDGVYEQYF,TGTGCCAGCAGCCAAGATGGAGTCTACGAGCAGTACTTC
.,TRBJ2-7,16,.,TRBV11-3,CASSLGGGPAPYEQYF,TGTGCCAGCAGCTTAGGGGGGGGCCCGGCCCCCTACGAGCAGTACTTC
.,TRBJ1-5,15,.,TRBV5-1,CASSLGGRNNQPQHF,TGCGCCAGCAGCTTGGGTGGCAGAAACAATCAGCCCCAGCATTTT
TRBD1,TRBJ1-2,15,.,TRBV6-5,CASSYGGQGALGYTF,TGTGCCAGCAGTTACGGGGGGCAGGGGGCGCTTGGCTACACCTTC
TRBD1,TRBJ1-2,12,.,TRBV6-6,CASTMGQGGYTF,TGTGCCAGCACGATGGGACAGGGGGGCTACACCTTC
.,TRBJ1-1,15,.,TRBV3-1/TRBV3-2,CASSQATGFLRSAFF,TGTGCCAGCAGCCAAGCCACAGGGTTCCTCCGTTCGGCTTTCTTT
.,TRBJ2-2,13,.,TRBV9,CASSATGVGELFF,TGTGCCAGCAGCGCTACGGGAGTAGGGGAGCTGTTTTTT
TRBD1,TRBJ2-5,14,.,TRBV6-5,CASSIGGRGETQYF,TGTGCCAGCAGTATAGGGGGCCGTGGGGAGACCCAGTACTTC
.,TRBJ2-2,13,.,TRBV5-1,CASSREGAGELFF,TGCGCCAGCAGTCGTGAGGGAGCCGGGGAGCTGTTTTTT
.,TRBJ1-5,16,.,TRBV18,CASSPTSTLTNQPQHF,TGTGCCAGCTCACCTACGAGTACTCTTACCAACCAGCCCCAGCATTTT
TRBD1,TRBJ2-3,14,.,TRBV7-3,CASSSQGAIDTQYF,TGTGCCAGCAGTTCACAGGGGGCGATCGATACGCAGTATTTT
.,TRBJ1-2,16,once,TRBV4-3,CASSQEGAGALYGYTF,TGCGCCAGCAGCCAAGAGGGGGCAGGGGCCCTCTATGGCTACACCTTC
TRBD1,TRBJ2-7,12,.,TRBV29-1,CSVQGDSYEQYF,TGCAGCGTTCAGGGGGACTCCTACGAGCAGTACTTC
.,TRBJ1-2,14,.,TRBV27,CANRSRQEPSGYTF,TGTGCCAACCGATCCAGACAGGAGCCTTCAGGCTACACCTTC